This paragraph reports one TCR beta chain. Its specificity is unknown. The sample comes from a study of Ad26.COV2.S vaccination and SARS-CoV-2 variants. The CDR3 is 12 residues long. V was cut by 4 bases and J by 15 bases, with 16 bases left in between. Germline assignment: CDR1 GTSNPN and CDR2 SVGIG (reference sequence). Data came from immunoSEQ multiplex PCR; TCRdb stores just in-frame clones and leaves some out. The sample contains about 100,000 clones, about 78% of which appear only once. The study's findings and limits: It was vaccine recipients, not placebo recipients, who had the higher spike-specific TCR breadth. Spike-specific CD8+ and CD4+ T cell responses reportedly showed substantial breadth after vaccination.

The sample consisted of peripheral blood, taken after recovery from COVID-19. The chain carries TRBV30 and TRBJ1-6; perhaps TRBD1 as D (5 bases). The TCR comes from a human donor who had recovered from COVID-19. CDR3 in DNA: TGTGCCTGGAATTCCCACCAGGGACTCCTCCACTTT. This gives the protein CAWNSHQGLLHF. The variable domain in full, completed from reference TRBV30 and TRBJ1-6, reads SQTIHQWPATLVQPVGSPLSLECTVEGTSNPNLYWYRQAAGRGLQLLFYSVGIGQISSEVPQNLSASRPQDRQFILSSKKLLLSDSGFYLCAWNSHQGLLHFGNGTRLTVT.